This T cell receptor beta chain was observed in a study of shared clonotypes between healthy human individuals. V shed 8 bases, J shed 4 bases, and the junction held 9 bases outside the gene matches. The CDR3 is 14 amino acids. Germline CDR1 and CDR2: SNHLY and FYNNEI. CD45RO-negative, CCR7-selected cells formed the naive CD8 fraction, which excluded terminally differentiated effector memory CD45RA+ cells. Clones were read by immunoSEQ multiplex PCR, and TCRdb kept only the in-frame ones, dropping some. This sample has about 2.2 million clones; about 93% occur once, and the top ten carry roughly 1.8%.

The sequence derives from a young man in good health. Some clones in this sample may be carry-over from other donors' samples. This sequence joins TRBV2 and TRBJ2-5; 8 nucleotides line up with TRBD1. The sequencing sample was made of naive CD8+ T cells from PBMCs. This CDR3 is CASGGQVGGETQYF. The CDR3 coding sequence is TGTGCCAGCGGGGGACAGGTGGGCGGAGAGACCCAGTACTTC. The full variable domain, in which reference TRBV2 and TRBJ2-5 provide the parts outside the CDR3, is EPEVTQTPSHQVTQMGQEVILRCVPISNHLYFYWYRQILGQKVEFLVSFYNNEISEKSEIFDDQFSVERPDGSNFTLKIRSTKLEDSAMYFCASGGQVGGETQYFGPGTRLLVL.